The text below deals with one T cell receptor (beta chain). This entry comes from a study of blood T cell repertoires in COVID-19. Looked up from germline, CDR1 is SGHRS and CDR2 is YFSETQ. CDR3 length: 19 residues. Trimming stripped 4 bases from V and 4 bases from J, with 26 bases between. The protocol was immunoSEQ multiplex PCR, while the TCRdb copy is restricted to in-frame clones and leaves out a portion. Among a few hundred thousand clones, roughly 91% were seen once, and the ten largest hold 0.99%. Sequencing was carried out using peripheral blood. This TCR was recovered from a woman in her 40s who had recovered from COVID-19. This chain joins TRBV5-1 and TRBJ2-2; D is perhaps TRBD1 (6 bases). In nucleotides, the CDR3 is TGCGCCAGCAGCGCCCGACAGGAACTGGGCCAGGTTACCACCGGGGAGCTGTTTTTT. It specifies CASSARQELGQVTTGELFF.